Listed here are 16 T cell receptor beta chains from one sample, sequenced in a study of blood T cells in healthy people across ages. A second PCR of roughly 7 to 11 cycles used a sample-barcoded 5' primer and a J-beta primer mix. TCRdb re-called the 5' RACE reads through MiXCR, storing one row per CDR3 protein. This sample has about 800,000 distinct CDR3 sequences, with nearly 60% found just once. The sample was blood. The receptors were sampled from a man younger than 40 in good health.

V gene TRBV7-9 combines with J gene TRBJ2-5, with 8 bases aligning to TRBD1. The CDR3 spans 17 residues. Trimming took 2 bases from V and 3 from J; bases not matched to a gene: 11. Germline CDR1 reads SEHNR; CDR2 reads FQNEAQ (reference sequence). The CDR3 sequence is CASSLNEQGGTKETQYF. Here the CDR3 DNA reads TGTGCCAGCAGCTTAAACGAACAGGGGGGAACCAAAGAGACCCAGTACTTC.

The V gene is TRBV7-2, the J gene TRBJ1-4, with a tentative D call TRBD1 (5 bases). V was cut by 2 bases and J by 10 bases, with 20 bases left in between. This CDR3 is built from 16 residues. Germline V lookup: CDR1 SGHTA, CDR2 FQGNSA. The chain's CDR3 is CASSLFSRGESGKLFF. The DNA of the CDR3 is TGTGCCAGCAGCTTATTCAGTCGAGGGGAGAGCGGAAAACTGTTTTTT.

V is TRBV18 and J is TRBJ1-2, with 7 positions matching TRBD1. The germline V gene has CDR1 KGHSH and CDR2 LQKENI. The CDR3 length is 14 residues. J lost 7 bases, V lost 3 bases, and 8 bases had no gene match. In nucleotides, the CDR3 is TGTGCCAGCTCACCTGAGAAACAGGGGACTGGCTACACCTTC. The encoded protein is CASSPEKQGTGYTF.

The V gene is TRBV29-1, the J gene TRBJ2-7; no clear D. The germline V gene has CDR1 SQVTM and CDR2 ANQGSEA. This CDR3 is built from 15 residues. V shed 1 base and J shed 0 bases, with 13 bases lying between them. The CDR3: CSVEGGSHSSYEQYF. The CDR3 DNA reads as TGCAGCGTTGAAGGAGGTAGCCATAGCTCCTACGAGCAGTACTTC.

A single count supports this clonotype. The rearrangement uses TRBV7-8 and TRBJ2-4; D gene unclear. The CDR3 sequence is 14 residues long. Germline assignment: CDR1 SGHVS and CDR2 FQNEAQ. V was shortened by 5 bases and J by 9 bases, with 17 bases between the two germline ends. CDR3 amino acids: CASSGRDLSCIQYF. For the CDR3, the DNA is TGTGCCAGCAGCGGACGAGATCTTTCCTGCATTCAGTACTTC.

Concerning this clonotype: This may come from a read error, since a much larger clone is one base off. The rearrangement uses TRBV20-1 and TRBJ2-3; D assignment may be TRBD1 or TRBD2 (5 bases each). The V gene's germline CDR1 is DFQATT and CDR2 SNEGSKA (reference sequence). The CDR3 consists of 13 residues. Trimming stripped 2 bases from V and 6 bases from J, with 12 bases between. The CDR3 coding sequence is TGCAGTGCTAGATCCACGTGGGACGATACGCAGTATTTT. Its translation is CSARSTWDDTQYF.

CDR3 nucleotide sequence: TGTGCCACCCACCGCCGTACCCCCATGGGCACTGAAGCTTTCTTT. Translation gives CATHRRTPMGTEAFF. This rearrangement joins TRBV19 to TRBJ1-1, with no clear D. There are 15 residues in the CDR3. The germline V and J ends were trimmed by 10 bases and 4 bases, with 22 bases remaining between them. The germline V gene encodes CDR1 LNHDA and CDR2 SQIVND (reference sequence).

The CDR3: CASSRWHEQFF. The CDR3 DNA sequence: TGTGCCAGCAGCAGGTGGCATGAGCAGTTCTTC. The chain combines TRBV2 with TRBJ2-1; unclear D gene. CDR1 SNHLY and CDR2 FYNNEI come from the germline V gene. The V gene lost 6 bases and the J gene lost 8 bases, with 8 bases spanning the gap. This CDR3 region has 11 residues.

The CDR3 sequence is CSARGGLTEAFF. The CDR3 nucleotides are TGCAGTGCTAGGGGGGGACTCACTGAAGCTTTCTTT. This rearrangement joins TRBV20-1 to TRBJ1-1; D might be TRBD1 (5 bases). The ends were cut back, 3 bases at V and 4 bases at J, with 9 bases in the middle. The CDR3 runs 12 residues. Germline-derived CDR1 and CDR2 are DFQATT and SNEGSKA (reference sequence).

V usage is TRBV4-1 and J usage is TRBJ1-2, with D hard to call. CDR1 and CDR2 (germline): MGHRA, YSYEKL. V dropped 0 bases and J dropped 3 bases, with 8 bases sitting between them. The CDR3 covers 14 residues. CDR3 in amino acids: CASSQEGQYYGYTF. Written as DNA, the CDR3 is TGCGCCAGCAGCCAAGAAGGGCAGTACTATGGCTACACCTTC.

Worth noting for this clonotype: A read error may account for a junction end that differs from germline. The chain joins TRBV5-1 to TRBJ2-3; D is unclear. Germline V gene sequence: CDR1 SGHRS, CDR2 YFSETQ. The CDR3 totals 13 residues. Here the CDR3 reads CVSSFAGTDTQYF. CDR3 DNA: TGCGTCAGCAGCTTCGCCGGCACAGATACGCAGTATTTT.

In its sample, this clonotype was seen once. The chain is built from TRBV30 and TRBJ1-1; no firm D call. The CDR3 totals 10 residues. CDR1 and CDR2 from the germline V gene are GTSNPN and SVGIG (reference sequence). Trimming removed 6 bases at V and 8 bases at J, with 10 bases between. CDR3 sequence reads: CACGSLEAFF. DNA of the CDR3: TGTGCCTGCGGCAGTCTGGAAGCTTTCTTT.

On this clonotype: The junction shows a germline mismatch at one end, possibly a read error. CDR3 amino acids: CAGSFLGQTYEQYF. The DNA for the CDR3 is TGTGCCGGCAGCTTCCTAGGACAGACCTACGAGCAGTACTTC. The chain combines TRBV2 with TRBJ2-5, with a tentative D call TRBD1 (6 bases). The end of the DNA fits TRBJ2-7 better, so the J call may be wrong. This CDR3 comprises 14 residues. CDR1 and CDR2 (germline): SNHLY, FYNNEI.

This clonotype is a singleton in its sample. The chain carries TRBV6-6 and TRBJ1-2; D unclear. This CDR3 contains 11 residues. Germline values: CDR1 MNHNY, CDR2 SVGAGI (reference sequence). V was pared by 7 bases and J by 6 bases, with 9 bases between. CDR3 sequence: CASIRDHGYTF. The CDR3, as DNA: TGTGCCAGCATCCGGGATCATGGCTACACCTTC.

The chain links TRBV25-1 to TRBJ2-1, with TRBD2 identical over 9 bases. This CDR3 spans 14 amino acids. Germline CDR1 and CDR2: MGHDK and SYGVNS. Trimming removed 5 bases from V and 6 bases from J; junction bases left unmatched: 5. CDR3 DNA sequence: TGTGCCAGCAGTACCAGCGGGGGGACCAATGAGCAGTTCTTC. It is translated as CASSTSGGTNEQFF.

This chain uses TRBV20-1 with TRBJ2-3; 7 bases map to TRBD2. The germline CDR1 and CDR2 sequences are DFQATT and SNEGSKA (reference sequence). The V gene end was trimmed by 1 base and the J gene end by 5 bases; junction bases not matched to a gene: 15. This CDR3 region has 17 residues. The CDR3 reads CSARVWSGRAAGDTQYF. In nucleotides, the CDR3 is TGCAGTGCTAGAGTATGGAGTGGGAGGGCCGCTGGAGATACGCAGTATTTT.